The 3 T cell receptor beta chains reported below all come from one sample, sequenced in a study of control samples from healthy donors and cancer patients. Produced via immunoSEQ multiplex PCR; TCRdb's table is partial and in-frame only. The table records about 120,000 clones, around 93% of them present only once. Sequenced material: PBMCs. The receptors originated from a man in his fifties with head and neck cancer.

The chain links TRBV6-5 to TRBJ2-1; 9 positions match TRBD2. The germline gives CDR1 MNHEY, CDR2 SVGAGI. The CDR3 is made up of 16 amino acids. J was trimmed by 6 bases and V by 4 bases; bases with no gene match: 10. The CDR3 DNA sequence: TGTGCCAGCAGTTCAACACCGGGACTAGCTTCCAATGAGCAGTTCTTC. This codes for CASSSTPGLASNEQFF.

The J gene is TRBJ1-2, the V gene TRBV9; possibly TRBD1 for D (5 bases). This CDR3 has 15 residues. Deletions cut 4 bases from V and 2 bases from J, with 15 bases between. CDR1 SGDLS and CDR2 YYNGEE come from the germline V gene. The CDR3 region is CASSPNPGPNYGYTF. The DNA for the CDR3 is TGTGCCAGCAGCCCCAACCCGGGACCGAACTATGGCTACACCTTC. Full variable domain (remainder filled in from reference TRBV9 and TRBJ1-2): DSGVTQTPKHLITATGQRVTLRCSPRSGDLSVYWYQQSLDQGLQFLIQYYNGEERAKGNILERFSAQQFPDLHSELNLSSLELGDSALYFCASSPNPGPNYGYTFGSGTRLTVV.

The chain uses TRBV29-1 and TRBJ2-1; 7 nucleotides line up with TRBD1. The CDR3 has 13 amino acids. Germline V gene sequence: CDR1 SQVTM, CDR2 ANQGSEA. V dropped 7 bases and J dropped 6; count of bases not matched to a gene: 9. The CDR3 sequence is CSAAGTDRNEQFF. The CDR3 DNA reads TGCAGCGCCGCCGGGACAGACCGCAATGAGCAGTTCTTC.